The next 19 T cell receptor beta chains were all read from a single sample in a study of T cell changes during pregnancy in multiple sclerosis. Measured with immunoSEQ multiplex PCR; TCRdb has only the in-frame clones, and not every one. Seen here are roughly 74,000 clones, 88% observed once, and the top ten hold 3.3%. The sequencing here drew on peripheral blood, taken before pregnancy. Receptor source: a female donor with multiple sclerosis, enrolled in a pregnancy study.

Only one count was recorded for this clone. CDR3 protein: CARSSQRPECGAFYNSPLHF. CDR3 DNA: TGTGCCAGAAGCTCCCAACGCCCCGAATGTGGGGCTTTCTATAATTCACCCCTCCACTTT. The chain combines TRBV5-3 with TRBJ1-6, with a possible D match to TRBD1 (5 bases). TRBV5-3 is an ORF for which the function is uncertain. This CDR3 contains 20 residues. Trimming shortened V by 3 bases and J by 3 bases, and 25 bases separated the two germline ends.

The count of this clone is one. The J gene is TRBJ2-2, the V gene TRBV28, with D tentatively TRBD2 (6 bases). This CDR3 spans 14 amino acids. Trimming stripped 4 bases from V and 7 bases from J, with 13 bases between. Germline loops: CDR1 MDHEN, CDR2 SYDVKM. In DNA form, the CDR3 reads TGTGCCAGCAGTTCCGGGGGTAGCGGCGGGGAGCTGTTTTTT. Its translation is CASSSGGSGGELFF.

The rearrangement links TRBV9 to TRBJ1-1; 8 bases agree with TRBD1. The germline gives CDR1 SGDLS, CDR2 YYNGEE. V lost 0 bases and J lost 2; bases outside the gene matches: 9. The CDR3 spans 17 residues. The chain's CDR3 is CASSVATGAGGNTEAFF. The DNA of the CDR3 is TGTGCCAGCAGCGTAGCCACGGGGGCAGGGGGCAACACTGAAGCTTTCTTT.

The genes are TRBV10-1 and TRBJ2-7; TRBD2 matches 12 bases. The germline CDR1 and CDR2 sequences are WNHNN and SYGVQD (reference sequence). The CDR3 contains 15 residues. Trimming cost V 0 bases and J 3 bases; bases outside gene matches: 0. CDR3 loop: CASSESTSGSYEQYF. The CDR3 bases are TGCGCCAGCAGTGAGTCGACTAGCGGGAGCTACGAGCAGTACTTC.

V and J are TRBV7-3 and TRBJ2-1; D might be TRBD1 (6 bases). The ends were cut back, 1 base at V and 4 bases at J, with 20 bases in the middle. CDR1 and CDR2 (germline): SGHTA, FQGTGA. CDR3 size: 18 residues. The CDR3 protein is CASSLIWRTDKDYNEQFF. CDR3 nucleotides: TGTGCCAGCAGCTTAATTTGGCGGACAGATAAAGATTACAATGAGCAGTTCTTC.

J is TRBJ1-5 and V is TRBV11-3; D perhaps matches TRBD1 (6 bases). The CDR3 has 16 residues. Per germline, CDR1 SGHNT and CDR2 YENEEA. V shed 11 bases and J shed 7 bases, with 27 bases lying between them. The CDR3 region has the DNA TGTGCCGGCCCCGGCCCAGGGGACCCAGTAGAGCAGCCCCAGCATTTT. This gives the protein CAGPGPGDPVEQPQHF.

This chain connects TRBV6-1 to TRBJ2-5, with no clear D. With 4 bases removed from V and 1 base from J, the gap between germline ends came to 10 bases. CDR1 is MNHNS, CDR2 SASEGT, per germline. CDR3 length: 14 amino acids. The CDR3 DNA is TGTGCCAGCAGTGCTAATGGCGGCCAAGAGACCCAGTACTTC. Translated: CASSANGGQETQYF.

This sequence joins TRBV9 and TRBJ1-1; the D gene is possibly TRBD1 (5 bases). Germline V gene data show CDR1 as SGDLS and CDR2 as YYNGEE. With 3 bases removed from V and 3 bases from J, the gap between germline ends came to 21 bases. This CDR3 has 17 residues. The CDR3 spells CASSAPRGRTTDTEAFF. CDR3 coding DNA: TGTGCCAGCAGCGCCCCCCGGGGCAGGACTACAGACACTGAAGCTTTCTTT. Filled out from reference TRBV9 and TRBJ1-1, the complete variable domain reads DSGVTQTPKHLITATGQRVTLRCSPRSGDLSVYWYQQSLDQGLQFLIQYYNGEERAKGNILERFSAQQFPDLHSELNLSSLELGDSALYFCASSAPRGRTTDTEAFFGQGTRLTVV.

CDR3 DNA: TGTGCCAGCAGTCCCTGGACAGGCCGAGCCTTATACGAGCAGTACTTC. Residues: CASSPWTGRALYEQYF. V is TRBV27 and J is TRBJ2-7, with 7 bases identical to TRBD1. Looked up from germline, CDR1 is MNHEY and CDR2 is SMNVEV (reference sequence). This CDR3 has 16 residues. Trimming at V came to 5 bases and at J to 4 bases, leaving 14 bases not matched to a gene.

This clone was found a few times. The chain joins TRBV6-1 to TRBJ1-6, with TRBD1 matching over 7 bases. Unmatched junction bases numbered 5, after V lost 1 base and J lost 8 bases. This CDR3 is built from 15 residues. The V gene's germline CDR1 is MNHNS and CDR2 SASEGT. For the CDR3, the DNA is TGTGCCAGCAGTGAAGAGACAGGGAAGCATTCACCCCTCCACTTT. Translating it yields CASSEETGKHSPLHF.

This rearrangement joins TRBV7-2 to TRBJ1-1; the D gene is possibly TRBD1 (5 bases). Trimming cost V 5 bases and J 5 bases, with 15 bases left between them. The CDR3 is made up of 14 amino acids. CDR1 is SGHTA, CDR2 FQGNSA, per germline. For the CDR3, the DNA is TGTGCCAGCAGCCGCCGATGGGGGGAGACTGAAGCTTTCTTT. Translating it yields CASSRRWGETEAFF.

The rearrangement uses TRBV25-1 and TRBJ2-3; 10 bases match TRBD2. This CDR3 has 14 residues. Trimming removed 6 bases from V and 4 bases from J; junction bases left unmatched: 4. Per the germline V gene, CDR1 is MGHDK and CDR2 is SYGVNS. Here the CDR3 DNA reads TGTGCCAGCAGCCTAGGACTAGCGGCAGATACGCAGTATTTT. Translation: CASSLGLAADTQYF.

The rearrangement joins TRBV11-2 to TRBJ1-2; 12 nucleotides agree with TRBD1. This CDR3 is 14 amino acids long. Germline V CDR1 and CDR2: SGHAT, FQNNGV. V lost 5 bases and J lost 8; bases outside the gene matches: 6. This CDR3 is CASSRGQGATGYTF. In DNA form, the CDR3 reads TGTGCCAGCAGCCGGGGACAGGGGGCGACCGGCTACACCTTC.

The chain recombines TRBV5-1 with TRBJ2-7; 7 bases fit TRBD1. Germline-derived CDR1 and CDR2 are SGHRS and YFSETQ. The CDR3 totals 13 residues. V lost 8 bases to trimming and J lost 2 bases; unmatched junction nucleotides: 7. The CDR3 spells CASTGTVPYEQYF. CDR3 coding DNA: TGCGCCAGTACCGGGACAGTACCCTACGAGCAGTACTTC.

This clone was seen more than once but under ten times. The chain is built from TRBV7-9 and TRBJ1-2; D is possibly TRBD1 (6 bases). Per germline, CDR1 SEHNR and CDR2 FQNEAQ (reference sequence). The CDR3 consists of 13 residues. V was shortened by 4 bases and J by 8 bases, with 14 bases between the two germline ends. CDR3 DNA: TGTGCCAGCAGCTCCAGGGGAATGGGAGGCTACACCTTC. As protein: CASSSRGMGGYTF.

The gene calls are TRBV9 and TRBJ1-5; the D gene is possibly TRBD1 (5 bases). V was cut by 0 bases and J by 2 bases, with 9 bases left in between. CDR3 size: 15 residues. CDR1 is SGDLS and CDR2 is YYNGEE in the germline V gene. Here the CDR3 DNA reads TGTGCCAGCAGCGTAGAGGCGGGGGGCAATCAGCCCCAGCATTTT. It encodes CASSVEAGGNQPQHF.

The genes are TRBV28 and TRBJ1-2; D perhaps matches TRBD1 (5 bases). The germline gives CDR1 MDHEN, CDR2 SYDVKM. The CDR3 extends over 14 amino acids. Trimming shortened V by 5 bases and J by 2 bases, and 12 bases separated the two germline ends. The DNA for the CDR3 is TGTGCCAGCAGTAAGGGCAGGGCCAACTATGGCTACACCTTC. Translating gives CASSKGRANYGYTF.

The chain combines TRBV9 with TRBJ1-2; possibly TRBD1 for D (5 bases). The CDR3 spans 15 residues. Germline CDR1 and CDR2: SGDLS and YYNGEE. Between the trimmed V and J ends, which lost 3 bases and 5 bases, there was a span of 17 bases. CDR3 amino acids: CASSAAQGDGYGYTF. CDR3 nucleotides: TGTGCCAGCAGCGCTGCGCAGGGTGACGGTTATGGCTACACCTTC.

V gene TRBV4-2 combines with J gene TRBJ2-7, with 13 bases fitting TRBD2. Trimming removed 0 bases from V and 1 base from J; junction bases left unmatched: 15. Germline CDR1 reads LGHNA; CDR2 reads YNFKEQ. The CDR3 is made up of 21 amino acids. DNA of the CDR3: TGTGCCAGCAGCCAAGATTCCCCCTTTTATATACTAGCGGGAGGGTCCTACGAGCAGTACTTC. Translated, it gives CASSQDSPFYILAGGSYEQYF.